The rows below give T cell receptor beta chains drawn from one sample of a study of cytomegalovirus exposure and HLA in healthy donors. TCRdb keeps only in-frame clones here, not all; method: immunoSEQ multiplex PCR. The data hold more than 100,000 clones, with more than 70% observed a single time. The material sequenced was PBMCs. These receptors were obtained from a male donor in good health and CMV-seronegative. The CDR3 runs from the conserved cysteine through the conserved F or W. D genes are given only for firm matches. Some rows mark clone size as missing; the rest say once, few, many or name a class of expanded clone.

v_gene	abundance	d_gene	j_gene	CDR3nt	CDR3aa
TRBV7-7	-	TRBD2	TRBJ2-5	TGTGCTAGCACTCCGGGGGGTGGTACTCAGTACTTC	CASTPGGGTQYF
TRBV4-3	once	TRBD2	TRBJ2-5	TGCGCCAGCAGCCAAGAAGTTAGAGCTAGCGGGGGTAATCAAGAGACCCAGTACTTC	CASSQEVRASGGNQETQYF
TRBV7-8	-	TRBD2	TRBJ2-1	TGTGCCAGCAGCTTAGGTCAGGCGGGGGGTTACAATGAGCAGTTCTTC	CASSLGQAGGYNEQFF
TRBV5-6	-	TRBD1	TRBJ2-2	TGTGCCAGCAGCTTGTTCCCGGACAGGGGTATCGGGGAGCTGTTTTTT	CASSLFPDRGIGELFF
TRBV9	once	TRBD1	TRBJ1-3	TGTGCCAGCAGCGTAGACTCCGGGACAGGAGGAAACACCATATATTTT	CASSVDSGTGGNTIYF
TRBV5-1	-	TRBD1	TRBJ2-5	TGCGCCAGCACTGAAAAGGGACAGAACCAAGAGACCCAGTACTTC	CASTEKGQNQETQYF
TRBV4-3	-	TRBD1	TRBJ2-4	TGCGCCAGCAGCCAAGGCAGGGGGCTGGACATTCAGTACTTC	CASSQGRGLDIQYF
TRBV29-1	-	TRBD2	TRBJ2-5	TGCAGCGTTGAAGGGGGGGCTAGCGGGGGGGAGACCCAGTACTTC	CSVEGGASGGETQYF
TRBV4-3	-	-	TRBJ2-7	TGCGCCAGCAGCCAAGATAGGACAGCTTCCTACGAGCAGTACTTC	CASSQDRTASYEQYF
TRBV7-6	-	-	TRBJ2-3	TGTGCCAGCAGCGCAGGGACTGGCACAGATACGCAGTATTTT	CASSAGTGTDTQYF
TRBV5-4	-	-	TRBJ1-2	TGTGCCAGCAGCTGGGGGCCGGGTCAGGATGGCTACACCTTC	CASSWGPGQDGYTF
TRBV5-6	few	-	TRBJ1-1	TGTGCCAGCAGCAGGCAGGGTAACACTGAAGCTTTCTTT	CASSRQGNTEAFF
TRBV7-2	-	TRBD2	TRBJ2-1	TGTGCCAGCAGCTTAGTCTCGGCTAGCGGGGGAGGCGAGCAGTTCTTC	CASSLVSASGGGEQFF
TRBV19	-	-	TRBJ2-5	TGTGCCAGTAGGGACGGGCCGGGGTCCGGGACCCAGTACTTC	CASRDGPGSGTQYF
TRBV19	-	-	TRBJ2-5	TGTGCCAGTAGTGAACAGGGTCTTCAAGAGACCCAGTACTTC	CASSEQGLQETQYF
TRBV11-1	-	-	TRBJ2-1	TGTGCCAGCAGCTTAGCCCTCTCCAGGGGCAATGAGCAGTTCTTC	CASSLALSRGNEQFF
TRBV19	-	-	TRBJ1-1	TGTGCCAGTAGTTCAACAGGGTCGGACACTGAAGCTTTCTTT	CASSSTGSDTEAFF
TRBV5-8	-	TRBD1	TRBJ1-2	TGTGCCAGCAGCTTGTTCGCTGGTGTGGGGACAGGGGGCTTTGGCTACACCTTC	CASSLFAGVGTGGFGYTF
TRBV7-2	-	TRBD1	TRBJ2-3	TGTGCCAGCAGCCCAATACAGGGGGGTGATACGCAGTATTTT	CASSPIQGGDTQYF
TRBV6-1	-	-	TRBJ1-1	TGTGCCAGCAGGGAGACAGGCCTGAACACTGAAGCTTTCTTT	CASRETGLNTEAFF
TRBV27	-	TRBD1	TRBJ1-4	TGTGCCAGCAGCACGGACAGGGGGCAGGAAAAACTGTTTTTT	CASSTDRGQEKLFF
TRBV4-2	few	-	TRBJ1-3	TGTGCCAGCAGCCGCAAACCGGGACACTTGAACACCATATATTTT	CASSRKPGHLNTIYF
TRBV7-6	few	-	TRBJ1-6	TGTGCCAGCAGCCCCGGGGATTCACCCCTCCACTTT	CASSPGDSPLHF
TRBV7-2	-	TRBD1	TRBJ1-2	TGTGCCAGCAGCTCCGGGACAGGCCATCCCAGGGGCTACACCTTC	CASSSGTGHPRGYTF
TRBV27	-	-	TRBJ2-2	TGTGCCAGCAGTTTATACCCAGGGGAAGGCACCGGGGAGCTGTTTTTT	CASSLYPGEGTGELFF
TRBV19	-	-	TRBJ1-1	TGTGCCAGTAGTATTTCGTTGAACACTGAAGCTTTCTTT	CASSISLNTEAFF
TRBV5-4	-	TRBD1	TRBJ2-1	TGTGCCAGCGACGACTATGGACAGGGTAAGCGAGATGAGCAGTTCTTC	CASDDYGQGKRDEQFF
TRBV7-9	-	-	TRBJ2-7	TGTGCCAGCAGCTGGGGGGGCCCACCCGAGCAGTACTTC	CASSWGGPPEQYF
TRBV7-9	-	-	TRBJ2-5	TGTGCCAGCAGCTTAAGACACCGACAAGAGACCCAGTACTTC	CASSLRHRQETQYF
TRBV4-2	few	TRBD1	TRBJ1-5	TGTGCCAGCAGCCACGGGACAGATAGCAATCAGCCCCAGCATTTT	CASSHGTDSNQPQHF
TRBV5-8	-	-	TRBJ2-5	TGTGCCAGCAGCTCCGACCCGGGGAACAGCCAAGAGACCCAGTACTTC	CASSSDPGNSQETQYF
TRBV6-6	few	TRBD1	TRBJ1-2	TGTGCCAGCAGAACAGGGGACCGCCGGAACCATGGCTACACCTTC	CASRTGDRRNHGYTF
TRBV10-3	-	TRBD1	TRBJ1-1	TGTGCCATCAGTGAGTCAAAGGGACAGGTCTACACTGAAGCTTTCTTT	CAISESKGQVYTEAFF
TRBV15	-	TRBD1	TRBJ2-7	TGTGCCACCAGCAGGGACAGGGGAACGGCCTACGAGCAGTACTTC	CATSRDRGTAYEQYF
TRBV25-1	-	-	TRBJ2-7	TGTGCCAGCAGTGAAAATAGTGTCGAGCAGTACTTC	CASSENSVEQYF
TRBV27	-	TRBD1	TRBJ1-4	TGTGCCAGCAGTTTACGACAGGGGAATGAAAAACTGTTTTTT	CASSLRQGNEKLFF
TRBV6-5	-	-	TRBJ1-2	TGTGCCAGCTTTGCCGGGGGTAATGGCTACACCTTC	CASFAGGNGYTF
TRBV19	-	-	TRBJ1-6	TGTGCCAGTAGTAAGGGGGGGAGGAGCTCCTATAATTCACCCCTCCACTTT	CASSKGGRSSYNSPLHF
TRBV7-9	-	TRBD2	TRBJ2-1	TGTGCCAGCAGCTTAGAAGGGGGACTAGCGAAGTGGGATGAGCAGTTCTTC	CASSLEGGLAKWDEQFF
TRBV10-2	-	-	TRBJ2-7	TGCGCCAGCAGTGAGGCGTGGGAGTCCGAGCAGTACTTC	CASSEAWESEQYF